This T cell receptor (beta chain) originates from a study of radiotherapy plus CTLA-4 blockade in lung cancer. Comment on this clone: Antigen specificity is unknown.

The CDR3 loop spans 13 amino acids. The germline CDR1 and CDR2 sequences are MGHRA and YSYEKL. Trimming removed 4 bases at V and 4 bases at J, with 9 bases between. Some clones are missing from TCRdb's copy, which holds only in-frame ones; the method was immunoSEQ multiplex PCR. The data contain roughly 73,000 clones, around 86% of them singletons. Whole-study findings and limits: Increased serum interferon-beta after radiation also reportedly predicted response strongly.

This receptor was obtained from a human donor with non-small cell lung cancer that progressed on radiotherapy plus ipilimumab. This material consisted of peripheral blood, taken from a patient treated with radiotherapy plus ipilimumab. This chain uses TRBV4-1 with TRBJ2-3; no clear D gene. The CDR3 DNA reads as TGCGCCAGCAGCCCGACCGACGCAGATACGCAGTATTTT. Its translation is CASSPTDADTQYF.